This TCR beta chain was identified in a study of response to subunit inactivated influenza vaccine. Study-level findings and limits: Authors suggested few new T cells are recruited by each seasonal influenza vaccination.

Using its own MiXCR run on the RT-PCR reads, TCRdb lists one record per CDR3 protein. The sample records approximately 730,000 distinct CDR3 sequences, approximately 15% being singletons. Remarks on this clonotype: Antigen: not known.

CDR3 size: 15 residues. Germline CDR1 and CDR2: SGHDT and YYEEEE. V was clipped by 4 bases and J by 0 bases, with 14 bases between them. The sample in question was PBMCs from blood, obtained around 15 days before vaccination. The rearrangement uses TRBV5-6 and TRBJ2-7; D gene ambiguous. The source of this sequence is a man aged 45 to 65 who received an inactivated influenza vaccine. This CDR3 reads CASSVIYLSSYEQYF. CDR3 bases: TGTGCCAGCAGCGTCATTTACTTAAGCTCCTACGAGCAGTACTTC.